These 8 T cell receptor beta chains were all obtained from the same sample, sequenced in a study of T cell repertoires in aging, cancer and after chemotherapy. A mixed TRB-A/B primer pool amplified rearranged TRB by multiplex touch-down PCR. TCRdb fed the multiplex PCR reads into MiXCR, producing one record per CDR3 protein. The table lists about 4,100 distinct CDR3 sequences, roughly 25% of them singletons, with 25% to 30% in the top ten. The template was genomic DNA from peripheral blood, not RNA. The specimen sequenced was blood. The receptor source for this set is a human donor in good health. The donor label of this sample is uncertain.

This clonotype is termed medium-sized. The chain couples TRBV27 to TRBJ2-1; D assignment may be TRBD1 or TRBD2 (5 bases each). V was pared by 4 bases and J by 6 bases, with 16 bases between. Germline-derived CDR1 and CDR2 are MNHEY and SMNVEV (reference sequence). CDR3 size: 15 residues. The CDR3: CASSSPGRWSNEQFF. In nucleotides, the CDR3 is TGTGCCAGCAGTTCCCCGGGACGGTGGAGCAATGAGCAGTTCTTC.

This clonotype has more than one count but fewer than ten. The CDR3 reads CASSKQGTYGYTF. CDR3 sequence (DNA): TGTGCCAGCAGCAAACAGGGTACCTATGGCTACACCTTC. V gene TRBV7-6 combines with J gene TRBJ1-2, with D perhaps TRBD1 (6 bases). The germline V gene encodes CDR1 SGHVS and CDR2 FNYEAQ. The CDR3 is 13 residues long. The V and J ends lost 5 bases and 4 bases respectively, with 11 bases between them.

The chain joins TRBV7-9 to TRBJ1-1; D remains unclear. Trimming stripped 5 bases from V and 1 base from J, with 8 bases between. The CDR3 runs 13 residues. Germline V gene sequence: CDR1 SEHNR, CDR2 FQNEAQ (reference sequence). The CDR3 protein is CASSPMGNTEAFF. The CDR3 DNA is TGTGCCAGCAGCCCTATGGGGAACACTGAAGCTTTCTTT.

V gene TRBV12-3 or TRBV12-4 combines with J gene TRBJ2-2; no firm D call. The V gene lost 6 bases and the J gene lost 2 bases, with 7 bases spanning the gap. The CDR3 covers 13 residues. CDR3 region: CASRALNTGELFF. The CDR3 DNA is TGTGCCAGCAGGGCCTTAAACACCGGGGAGCTGTTTTTT.

This clonotype turned up a few times. This chain links TRBV7-9 with TRBJ1-1; D may be TRBD1 (5 bases). CDR1 SEHNR and CDR2 FQNEAQ come from the germline V gene (reference sequence). V was cut by 1 base and J by 3 bases, with 12 bases left in between. The CDR3 loop spans 15 amino acids. In nucleotides, the CDR3 is TGTGCCAGCAGCTTAGGTCGGACATCCGACACTGAAGCTTTCTTT. This codes for CASSLGRTSDTEAFF.

The genes are TRBV18 and TRBJ2-7, with a weak D call TRBD1 (6 bases). Trimming took off 3 bases at V and 3 bases at J, with 21 bases between the two ends. The CDR3 runs 17 residues. CDR1 KGHSH and CDR2 LQKENI come from the germline V gene. The CDR3 protein is CASSPNPPGHPLYEQYF. The CDR3 region has the DNA TGTGCCAGCTCACCCAATCCCCCGGGACACCCCCTCTACGAGCAGTACTTC. Drawing the rest from reference TRBV18 and TRBJ2-7, the complete variable domain is NAGVMQNPRHLVRRRGQEARLRCSPMKGHSHVYWYRQLPEEGLKFMVYLQKENIIDESGMPKERFSAEFPKEGPSILRIQQVVRGDSAAYFCASSPNPPGHPLYEQYFGPGTRLTVT.

About this clonotype: Mismatch with germline at one junction end may stem from a read error. The chain is built from TRBV5-6 and TRBJ2-7; D call uncertain. The CDR3 has 13 residues. CDR1 is SGHDT, CDR2 YYEEEE, per germline. CDR3 sequence (DNA): TGCGCCAGCACCAACACCTACTCCTACGAGCAGTACTTC. Translation: CASTNTYSYEQYF.

This rearrangement joins TRBV24-1 to TRBJ2-7, with TRBD2 matching 7 bases. The CDR3 spans 11 residues. CDR1 KGHDR and CDR2 SFDVKD come from the germline V gene. Unmatched junction bases numbered 2, after V lost 9 bases and J lost 4 bases. The CDR3 region is CATGDYYEQYF. CDR3 bases: TGTGCCACCGGGGACTATTACGAGCAGTACTTC.